These 24 T cell receptor beta chains share one sample of origin, sequenced in a study of cytomegalovirus exposure and HLA in healthy donors. PCR involved 60 Vbeta and 13 Jbeta primers. Clones were sequenced by immunoSEQ multiplex PCR, and TCRdb holds only the in-frame ones, with some missing. The table shows about 93,000 clones, with 82% occurring only once. What was sequenced was PBMCs. The receptor source for this set is a man aged 45-65 years in good health and CMV-seronegative.

The CDR3 loop is CASSIGTNQETQYF. Written as DNA, the CDR3 is TGTGCCAGTAGTATTGGAACTAACCAAGAGACCCAGTACTTC. This chain uses TRBV19 with TRBJ2-5; no clear D gene. The CDR3 is made up of 14 amino acids. With 3 bases removed from V and 0 bases from J, the gap between germline ends came to 8 bases. The germline V gene has CDR1 LNHDA and CDR2 SQIVND (reference sequence).

V gene TRBV5-4 combines with J gene TRBJ1-1; no firm D call. This CDR3 has 15 residues. The germline V gene has CDR1 SGHNT and CDR2 YYREEE (reference sequence). Trimming pared 5 bases from V and 2 bases from J, leaving 16 bases between. The CDR3 bases are TGTGCCAGCAGACCCGGGTCATACGAAAACACTGAAGCTTTCTTT. Its translation is CASRPGSYENTEAFF.

This clone was found a few times. The V call is TRBV19, the J call TRBJ1-5, with no clear D. The CDR3 contains 14 residues. Germline CDR1 reads LNHDA; CDR2 reads SQIVND (reference sequence). V lost 3 bases and J lost 3, with 9 bases in between. In nucleotides, the CDR3 is TGTGCCAGTAGTATGTATGGCCCCAATCAGCCCCAGCATTTT. The encoded protein is CASSMYGPNQPQHF.

This clone was detected only a few times. The gene calls are TRBV4-3 and TRBJ1-1; D is possibly TRBD1 (5 bases). The CDR3 has 13 amino acids. Germline V CDR1 and CDR2: LGHNA, YSLEER. Trimming pared 1 base from V and 11 bases from J, leaving 14 bases between. CDR3 DNA: TGCGCCAGCAGCCAAGCCCGACAGTCAAGGGCTTTCTTT. Its protein product is CASSQARQSRAFF.

The V call is TRBV7-9, the J call TRBJ2-1, with 8 bases matching TRBD2. The CDR3 sequence is 14 residues long. After removal of 5 bases from V and 3 bases from J, the junction contained 3 bases not matched to a gene. Germline V gene lookup returns CDR1 SEHNR and CDR2 FQNEAQ (reference sequence). The DNA of the CDR3 is TGTGCCAGCAGCCCCGGGACTAGCTACAATGAGCAGTTCTTC. The encoded protein is CASSPGTSYNEQFF.

The chain uses TRBV7-2 and TRBJ1-5, with no clear D. Trimming left V 5 bases short and J 1 base short, with 6 bases between. Germline V gene data show CDR1 as SGHTA and CDR2 as FQGNSA. The CDR3 contains 13 residues. The CDR3 DNA is TGTGCCAGCAGCCCCCAGAGCAATCAGCCCCAGCATTTT. Translated: CASSPQSNQPQHF.

The chain joins TRBV7-9 to TRBJ2-1, with 12 bases lining up with TRBD2. The CDR3 covers 16 residues. The germline V gene has CDR1 SEHNR and CDR2 FQNEAQ (reference sequence). V trimming: 6 bases; J trimming: 4 bases; junction bases outside the gene matches: 7. CDR3 in amino acids: CASSPTGTSGYNEQFF. Here the CDR3 DNA reads TGTGCCAGCAGTCCCACCGGGACTAGCGGGTACAATGAGCAGTTCTTC.

J is TRBJ2-3 and V is TRBV5-4, with 7 nucleotides matching TRBD2. This CDR3 comprises 16 residues. J lost 3 bases, V lost 4 bases, and 11 bases had no gene match. Per germline, CDR1 SGHNT and CDR2 YYREEE (reference sequence). The CDR3 DNA reads TGTGCCAGCAGCCGTCCGAAGGGAGGGCCGACAGATACGCAGTATTTT. This translates into CASSRPKGGPTDTQYF.

CDR3 nucleotide sequence: TGTGCCAGCAGTTACGGGACAGGTGGCAATCAGCCCCAGCATTTT. The encoded protein is CASSYGTGGNQPQHF. The rearrangement uses TRBV6-5 and TRBJ1-5, with 8 bases fitting TRBD1. CDR1 and CDR2 (germline): MNHEY, SVGAGI. CDR3 length: 15 amino acids. V shed 2 bases, J shed 2 bases, and the junction held 2 bases outside the gene matches.

The gene calls are TRBV27 and TRBJ2-6; D remains ambiguous. The ends were cut back, 6 bases at V and 4 bases at J, with 7 bases in the middle. The CDR3 consists of 13 residues. Germline loops: CDR1 MNHEY, CDR2 SMNVEV (reference sequence). CDR3 loop: CASRLSGANVLTF. In DNA form, the CDR3 reads TGTGCCAGCAGACTGTCGGGGGCCAACGTCCTGACTTTC. The variable domain in full, with the rest retrieved from reference TRBV27 and TRBJ2-6, is EAQVTQNPRYLITVTGKKLTVTCSQNMNHEYMSWYRQDPGLGLRQIYYSMNVEVTDKGDVPEGYKVSRKEKRNFPLILESPSPNQTSLYFCASRLSGANVLTFGAGSRLTVL.

The CDR3: CASSLAQGAGELFF. CDR3 sequence (DNA): TGTGCCAGCAGCTTAGCTCAGGGTGCCGGGGAGCTGTTTTTT. The rearrangement uses TRBV11-1 and TRBJ2-2; D might be TRBD1 (5 bases). The V end was cut by 0 bases, the J end by 6 bases, with 8 bases between. This CDR3 has 14 amino acids. CDR1 and CDR2 from the germline V gene are SGHAT and FQDESV (reference sequence). The whole variable domain, filled in from reference TRBV11-1 and TRBJ2-2, reads EAEVAQSPRYKITEKSQAVAFWCDPISGHATLYWYRQILGQGPELLVQFQDESVVDDSQLPKDRFSAERLKGVDSTLKIQPAELGDSAMYLCASSLAQGAGELFFGEGSRLTVL.

This chain uses TRBV7-8 with TRBJ1-1; 7 bases are shared with TRBD1. The germline V gene has CDR1 SGHVS and CDR2 FQNEAQ. The CDR3 sequence is 16 residues long. The junction had 8 bases not matched to a gene; V was cut back by 2 bases and J by 2 bases. CDR3 nucleotide sequence: TGTGCCAGCAGCTTAAAGACCGGACAGGTCAACACTGAAGCTTTCTTT. As protein: CASSLKTGQVNTEAFF.

The CDR3: CASSRDRVAEAFF. The DNA of the CDR3 is TGTGCCAGCAGTAGGGACAGGGTAGCTGAAGCTTTCTTT. The chain uses TRBV6-1 and TRBJ1-1; TRBD1 agrees at 9 bases. The ends lost 5 bases at V and 6 bases at J; junction bases unmatched: 4. The CDR3 length is 13 residues. Germline loops: CDR1 MNHNS, CDR2 SASEGT.

The chain has TRBV4-1 and TRBJ2-3, with D perhaps matching TRBD2 (6 bases). Germline assignment: CDR1 MGHRA and CDR2 YSYEKL. Trimming left V 4 bases short and J 6 bases short, with 26 bases between. CDR3 length: 18 amino acids. The CDR3 nucleotides are TGCGCCAGCAGCCTCAGGGTTGGGGATTCAACAGGAGGGGATACGCAGTATTTT. Encoded protein: CASSLRVGDSTGGDTQYF.

This chain links TRBV5-4 with TRBJ2-3; 9 nucleotides match TRBD2. V lost 1 base to trimming and J lost 5 bases; unmatched junction nucleotides: 11. Germline values: CDR1 SGHNT, CDR2 YYREEE (reference sequence). The CDR3 consists of 17 residues. The CDR3: CASSLKSAGGGGDTQYF. The CDR3 coding sequence is TGTGCCAGCAGCTTGAAGTCTGCGGGAGGGGGTGGAGATACGCAGTATTTT.

This clone showed up just a few times. The chain combines TRBV9 with TRBJ2-7; 9 nucleotides agree with TRBD1. The J segment lost 6 bases and the V segment lost 0 bases, leaving 7 bases of the junction unmatched. CDR1 is SGDLS, CDR2 YYNGEE, per germline. CDR3 size: 15 residues. CDR3 protein: CASSVDGTGSGEQYF. In DNA form, the CDR3 reads TGTGCCAGCAGCGTAGACGGGACAGGGTCGGGCGAGCAGTACTTC.

The V call is TRBV5-6, the J call TRBJ2-5, with a weak D call TRBD2 (5 bases). The CDR3 extends over 15 amino acids. Germline CDR1 and CDR2: SGHDT and YYEEEE. V was trimmed by 3 bases and J by 5 bases, leaving 17 bases between them. The CDR3 region is CASSSTGRALETQYF. CDR3 sequence (DNA): TGTGCCAGCAGCTCCACGGGAAGGGCGTTGGAGACCCAGTACTTC. Complete variable domain (other parts from reference TRBV5-6 and TRBJ2-5): DAGVTQSPTHLIKTRGQQVTLRCSPKSGHDTVSWYQQALGQGPQFIFQYYEEEERQRGNFPDRFSGHQFPNYSSELNVNALLLGDSALYLCASSSTGRALETQYFGPGTRLLVL.

The chain is built from TRBV6-6 and TRBJ1-3, with D uncertain. Trimming removed 6 bases at V and 3 bases at J, with 9 bases between. The V gene's germline CDR1 is MNHNY and CDR2 SVGAGI (reference sequence). CDR3 length equals 13 residues. The CDR3 protein is CASSPRSGNTIYF. The CDR3 DNA is TGTGCCAGCAGCCCTCGGAGTGGAAACACCATATATTTT.

V gene TRBV7-2 combines with J gene TRBJ2-3; 12 bases line up with TRBD2. CDR1 is SGHTA, CDR2 FQGNSA, per germline. Trimming at V came to 5 bases and at J to 2 bases, leaving 11 bases not matched to a gene. This CDR3 region has 18 residues. CDR3 sequence (DNA): TGTGCCAGCAGCCCTCCCGTGACTAGCGGGAGCCCCACAGATACGCAGTATTTT. Protein sequence: CASSPPVTSGSPTDTQYF.

V usage is TRBV7-2 and J usage is TRBJ2-1, with 7 bases lining up with TRBD1. Germline CDR1 is SGHTA and CDR2 is FQGNSA. Trimming cost V 5 bases and J 12 bases; bases outside gene matches: 10. CDR3 length equals 13 residues. The CDR3, as DNA: TGTGCCAGCAGCACGCGGCCGGGACAGTCGCAGTTCTTC. Residues: CASSTRPGQSQFF.

V and J are TRBV6-6 and TRBJ1-1; TRBD1 aligns across 10 bases. CDR3 size: 14 residues. Germline CDR1 and CDR2: MNHNY and SVGAGI (reference sequence). Trimming took 5 bases from V and 7 from J; bases not matched to a gene: 7. The CDR3 sequence: CASSQTGGAGEAFF. In nucleotides, the CDR3 is TGTGCCAGCAGTCAGACAGGGGGCGCGGGTGAAGCTTTCTTT.

To note about this clone: One end of the junction fails to match germline, which may point to a read error. The chain has TRBV7-3 and TRBJ2-1; TRBD1 matches at 8 bases. Germline CDR1 and CDR2: SGHTA and FQGTGA. The CDR3 covers 15 residues. The CDR3 DNA sequence: TGTGCCAGCAGTTTAACAGGGGGTCCCTACAATGAGCAGTTCTTC. This translates into CASSLTGGPYNEQFF.

This chain uses TRBV7-4 with TRBJ1-1, with a possible D match to TRBD1 (6 bases). Looked up from germline, CDR1 is SGHVT and CDR2 is SQSDAQ. The V gene lost 5 bases and the J gene lost 1 base, with 20 bases spanning the gap. CDR3 size: 17 residues. The DNA of the CDR3 is TGTGCCAGCAGCCTCAAACTTGGACAGACATGGAACACTGAAGCTTTCTTT. It translates to CASSLKLGQTWNTEAFF.

The rearrangement links TRBV6-1 to TRBJ2-1; no clear D. The CDR3 is 12 residues long. V was pared by 4 bases and J by 6 bases, with 7 bases between. Germline CDR1 and CDR2: MNHNS and SASEGT. CDR3 region: CASSGGSNEQFF. As DNA, the CDR3 is TGTGCCAGCAGTGGCGGTAGCAATGAGCAGTTCTTC.